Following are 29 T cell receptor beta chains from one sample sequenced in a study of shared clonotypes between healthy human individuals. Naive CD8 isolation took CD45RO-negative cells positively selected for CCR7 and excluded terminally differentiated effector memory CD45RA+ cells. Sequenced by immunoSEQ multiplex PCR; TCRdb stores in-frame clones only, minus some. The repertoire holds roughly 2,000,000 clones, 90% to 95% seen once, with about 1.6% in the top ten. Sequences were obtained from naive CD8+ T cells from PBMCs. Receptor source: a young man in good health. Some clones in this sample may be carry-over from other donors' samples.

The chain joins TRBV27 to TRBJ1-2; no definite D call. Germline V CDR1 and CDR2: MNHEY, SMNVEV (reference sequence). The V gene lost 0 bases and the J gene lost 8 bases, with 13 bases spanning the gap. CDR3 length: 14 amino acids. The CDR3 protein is CASSLSGKGRGYTF. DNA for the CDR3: TGTGCCAGCAGTTTATCGGGCAAAGGAAGAGGCTACACCTTC.

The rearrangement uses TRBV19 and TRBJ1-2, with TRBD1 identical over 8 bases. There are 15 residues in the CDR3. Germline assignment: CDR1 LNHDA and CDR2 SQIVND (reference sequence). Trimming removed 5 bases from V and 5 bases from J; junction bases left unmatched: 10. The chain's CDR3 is CASSPRQGKMYGYTF. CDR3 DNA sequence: TGTGCCAGTAGTCCCCGACAGGGGAAGATGTATGGCTACACCTTC.

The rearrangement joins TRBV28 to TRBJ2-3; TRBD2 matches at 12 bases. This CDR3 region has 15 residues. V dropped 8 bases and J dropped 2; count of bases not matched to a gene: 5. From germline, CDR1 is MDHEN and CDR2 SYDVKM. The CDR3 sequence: CASSGTSGYTDTQYF. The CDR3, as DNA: TGTGCCAGCTCCGGGACTAGCGGGTACACAGATACGCAGTATTTT.

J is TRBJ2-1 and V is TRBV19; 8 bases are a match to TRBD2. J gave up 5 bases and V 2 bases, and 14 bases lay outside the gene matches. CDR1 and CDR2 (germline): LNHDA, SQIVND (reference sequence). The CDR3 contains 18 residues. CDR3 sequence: CASSIKPGIAGLDNEQFF. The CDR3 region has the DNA TGTGCCAGTAGTATAAAGCCCGGAATAGCGGGACTGGACAATGAGCAGTTCTTC.

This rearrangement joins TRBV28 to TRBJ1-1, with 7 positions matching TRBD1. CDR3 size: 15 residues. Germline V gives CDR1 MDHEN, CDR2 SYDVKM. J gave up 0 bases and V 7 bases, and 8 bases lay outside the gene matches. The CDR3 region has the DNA TGTGCCAGCACTCTAACAGGGGTACTGAACACTGAAGCTTTCTTT. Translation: CASTLTGVLNTEAFF.

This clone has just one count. As DNA, the CDR3 is TGCGCCAGCAGCCAAGAAGCGACTAGCCCCGGGGATGAGCAGTTCTTC. It is translated as CASSQEATSPGDEQFF. This sequence joins TRBV4-1 and TRBJ2-1; 7 bases align to TRBD2. CDR3 length: 16 amino acids. Per germline, CDR1 MGHRA and CDR2 YSYEKL. The J segment lost 8 bases and the V segment lost 0 bases, leaving 10 bases of the junction unmatched.

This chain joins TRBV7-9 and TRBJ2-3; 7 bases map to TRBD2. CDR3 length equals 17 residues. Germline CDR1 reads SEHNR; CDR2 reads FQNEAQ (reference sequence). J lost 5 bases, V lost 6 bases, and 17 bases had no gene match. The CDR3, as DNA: TGTGCCAGCAGGATCTCCTCCCGCGGGAGAAGGGAAGATACGCAGTATTTT. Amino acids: CASRISSRGRREDTQYF.

CDR3 protein: CASSSTGTSGRPYEQYF. The CDR3 region has the DNA TGTGCCAGCAGCTCAACCGGGACTAGCGGGAGGCCCTACGAGCAGTACTTC. The gene calls are TRBV7-9 and TRBJ2-7; 15 bases line up with TRBD2. Losses at the gene ends were 4 bases for V and 2 bases for J; bases not matched to a gene: 6. The CDR3 contains 17 residues. Looked up from germline, CDR1 is SEHNR and CDR2 is FQNEAQ (reference sequence). The variable domain in full, with the rest retrieved from reference TRBV7-9 and TRBJ2-7, is DTGVSQNPRHKITKRGQNVTFRCDPISEHNRLYWYRQTLGQGPEFLTYFQNEAQLEKSRLLSDRFSAERPKGSFSTLEIQRTEQGDSAMYLCASSSTGTSGRPYEQYFGPGTRLTVT.

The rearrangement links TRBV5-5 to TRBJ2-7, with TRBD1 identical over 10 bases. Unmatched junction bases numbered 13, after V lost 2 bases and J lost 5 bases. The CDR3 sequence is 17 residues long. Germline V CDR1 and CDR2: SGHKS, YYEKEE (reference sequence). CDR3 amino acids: CASSFRDRGLAGDEQYF. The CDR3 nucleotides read TGTGCCAGCAGCTTCCGGGACAGGGGACTCGCGGGGGACGAGCAGTACTTC.

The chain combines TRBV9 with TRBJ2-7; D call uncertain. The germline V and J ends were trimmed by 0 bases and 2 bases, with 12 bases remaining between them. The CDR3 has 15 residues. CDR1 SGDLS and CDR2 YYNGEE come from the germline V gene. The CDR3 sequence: CASSVGSGPTYEQYF. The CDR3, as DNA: TGTGCCAGCAGCGTAGGCTCCGGTCCCACCTACGAGCAGTACTTC.

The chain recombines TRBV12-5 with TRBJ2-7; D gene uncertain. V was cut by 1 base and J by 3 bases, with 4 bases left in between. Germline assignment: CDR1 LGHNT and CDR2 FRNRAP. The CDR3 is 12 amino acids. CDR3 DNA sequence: TGTGCTAGTGGTTTGGCTGACTACGAGCAGTACTTC. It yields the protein CASGLADYEQYF.

The CDR3 DNA follows: TGTGCCAGCAGCTCGGCCGCGGGGTTGAATGAGCAGTTCTTC. Residues: CASSSAAGLNEQFF. J is TRBJ2-1 and V is TRBV7-3; D is perhaps TRBD2 (6 bases). This CDR3 spans 14 amino acids. Per the germline V gene, CDR1 is SGHTA and CDR2 is FQGTGA. The V end was cut by 4 bases, the J end by 7 bases, with 14 bases between.

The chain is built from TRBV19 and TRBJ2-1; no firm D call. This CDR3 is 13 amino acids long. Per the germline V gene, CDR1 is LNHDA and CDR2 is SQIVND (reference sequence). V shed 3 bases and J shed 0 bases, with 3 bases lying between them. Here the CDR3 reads CASSMSSYNEQFF. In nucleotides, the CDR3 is TGTGCCAGTAGTATGAGCTCCTACAATGAGCAGTTCTTC.

CDR3 coding DNA: TGTGCCAGCAGCGGTACGCAGGGTCTAGAATACAATGAGCAGTTCTTC. Amino acid sequence: CASSGTQGLEYNEQFF. The chain joins TRBV9 to TRBJ2-1; tentative D call: TRBD1 (5 bases). Per germline, CDR1 SGDLS and CDR2 YYNGEE. Trimming shortened V by 3 bases and J by 4 bases, and 17 bases separated the two germline ends. The CDR3 totals 16 residues.

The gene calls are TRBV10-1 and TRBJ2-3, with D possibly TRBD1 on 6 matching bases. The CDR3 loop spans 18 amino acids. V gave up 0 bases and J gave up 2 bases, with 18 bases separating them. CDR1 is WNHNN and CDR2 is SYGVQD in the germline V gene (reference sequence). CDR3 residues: CASSESVAYRADTDTQYF. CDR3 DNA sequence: TGCGCCAGCAGTGAGTCAGTCGCTTACAGGGCGGACACAGATACGCAGTATTTT.

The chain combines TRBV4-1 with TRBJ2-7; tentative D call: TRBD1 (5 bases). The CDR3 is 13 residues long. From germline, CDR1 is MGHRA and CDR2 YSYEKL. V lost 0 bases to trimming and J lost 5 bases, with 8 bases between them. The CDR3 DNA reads TGCGCCAGCAGCCAAGATCAGGGCGACGAGCAGTACTTC. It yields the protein CASSQDQGDEQYF.

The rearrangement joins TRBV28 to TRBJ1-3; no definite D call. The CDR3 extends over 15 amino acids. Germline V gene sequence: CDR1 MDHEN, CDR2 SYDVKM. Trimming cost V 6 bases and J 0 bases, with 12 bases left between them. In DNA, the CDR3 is TGTGCCAGCAGGCACTTAGACCTCTCTGGAAACACCATATATTTT. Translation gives CASRHLDLSGNTIYF. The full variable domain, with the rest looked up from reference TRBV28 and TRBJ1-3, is DVKVTQSSRYLVKRTGEKVFLECVQDMDHENMFWYRQDPGLGLRLIYFSYDVKMKEKGDIPEGYSVSREKKERFSLILESASTNQTSMYLCASRHLDLSGNTIYFGEGSWLTVV.

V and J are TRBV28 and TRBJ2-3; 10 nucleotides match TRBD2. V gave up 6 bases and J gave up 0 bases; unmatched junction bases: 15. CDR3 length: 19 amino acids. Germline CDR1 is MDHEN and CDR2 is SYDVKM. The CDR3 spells CASRFRYLTSGTSTDTQYF. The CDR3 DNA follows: TGTGCCAGCAGATTTCGATACTTAACTAGCGGGACTAGCACAGATACGCAGTATTTT.

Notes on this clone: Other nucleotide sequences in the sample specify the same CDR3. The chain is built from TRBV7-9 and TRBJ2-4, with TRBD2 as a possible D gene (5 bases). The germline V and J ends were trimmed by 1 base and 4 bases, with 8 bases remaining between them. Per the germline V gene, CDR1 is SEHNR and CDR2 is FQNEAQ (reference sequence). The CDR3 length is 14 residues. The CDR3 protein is CASSLVDSKNIQYF. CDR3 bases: TGTGCCAGCAGCTTAGTGGACTCGAAAAACATTCAGTACTTC.

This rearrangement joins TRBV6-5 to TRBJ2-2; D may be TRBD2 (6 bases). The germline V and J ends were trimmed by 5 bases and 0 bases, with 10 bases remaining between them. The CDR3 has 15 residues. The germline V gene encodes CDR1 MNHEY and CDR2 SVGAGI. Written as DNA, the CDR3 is TGTGCCAGCAGTCCGGGACTGGCGAACACCGGGGAGCTGTTTTTT. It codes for CASSPGLANTGELFF.

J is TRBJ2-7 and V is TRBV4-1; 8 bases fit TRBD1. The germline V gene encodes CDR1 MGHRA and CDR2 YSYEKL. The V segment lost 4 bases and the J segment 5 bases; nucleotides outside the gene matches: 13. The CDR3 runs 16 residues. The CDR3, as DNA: TGCGCCAGCAGCCCAGGAGTGACAGGGGCCAGGGACGAGCAGTACTTC. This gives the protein CASSPGVTGARDEQYF.

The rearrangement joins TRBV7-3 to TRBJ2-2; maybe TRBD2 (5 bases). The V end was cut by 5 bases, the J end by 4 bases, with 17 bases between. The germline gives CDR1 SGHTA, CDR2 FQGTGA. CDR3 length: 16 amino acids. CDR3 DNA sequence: TGTGCCAGCAGCGGCCGAGGAGGCGAGGGCACCGGGGAGCTGTTTTTT. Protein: CASSGRGGEGTGELFF.

The CDR3 DNA is TGTGCCACCAGCAGAGATACGTGGGACAGGACTACTGAAGCTTTCTTT. Protein sequence: CATSRDTWDRTTEAFF. The V and J genes are TRBV15 and TRBJ1-1; 8 nucleotides agree with TRBD1. This CDR3 is built from 16 residues. Per germline, CDR1 LNHNV and CDR2 YYDKDF (reference sequence). V lost 0 bases and J lost 5; bases outside the gene matches: 8.

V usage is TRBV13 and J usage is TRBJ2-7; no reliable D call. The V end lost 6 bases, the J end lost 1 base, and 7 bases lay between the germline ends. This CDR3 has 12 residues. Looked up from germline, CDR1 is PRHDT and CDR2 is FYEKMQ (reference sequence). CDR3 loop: CASSAGSYEQYF. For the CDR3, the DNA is TGTGCCAGCAGTGCTGGATCCTACGAGCAGTACTTC.

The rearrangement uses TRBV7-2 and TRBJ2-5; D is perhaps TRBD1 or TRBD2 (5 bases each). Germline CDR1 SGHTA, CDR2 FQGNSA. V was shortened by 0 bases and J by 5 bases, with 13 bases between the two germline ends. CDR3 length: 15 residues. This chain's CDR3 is CASSLAAGARETQYF. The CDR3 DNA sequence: TGTGCCAGCAGCTTAGCGGCCGGGGCGAGGGAGACCCAGTACTTC.

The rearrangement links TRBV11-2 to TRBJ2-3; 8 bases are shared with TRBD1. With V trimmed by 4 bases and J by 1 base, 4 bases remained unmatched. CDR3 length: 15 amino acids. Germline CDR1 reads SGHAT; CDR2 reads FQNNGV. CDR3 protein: CASSSRGLRTDTQYF. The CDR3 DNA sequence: TGTGCCAGCAGCTCCAGGGGGCTCCGCACAGATACGCAGTATTTT. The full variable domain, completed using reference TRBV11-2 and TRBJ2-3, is EAGVAQSPRYKIIEKRQSVAFWCNPISGHATLYWYQQILGQGPKLLIQFQNNGVVDDSQLPKDRFSAERLKGVDSTLKIQPAKLEDSAVYLCASSSRGLRTDTQYFGPGTRLTVL.

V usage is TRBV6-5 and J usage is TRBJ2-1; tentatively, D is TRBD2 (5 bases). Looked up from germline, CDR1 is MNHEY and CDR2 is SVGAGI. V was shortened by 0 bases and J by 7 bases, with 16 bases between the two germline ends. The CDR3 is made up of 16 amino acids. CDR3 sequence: CASSYSTGERNNEQFF. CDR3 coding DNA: TGTGCCAGCAGTTACTCGACTGGGGAGCGAAATAATGAGCAGTTCTTC.

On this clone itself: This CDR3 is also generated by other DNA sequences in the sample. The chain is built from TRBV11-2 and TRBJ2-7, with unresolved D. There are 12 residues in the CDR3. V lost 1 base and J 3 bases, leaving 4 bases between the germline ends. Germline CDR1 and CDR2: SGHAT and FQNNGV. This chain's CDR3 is CASSLGRYEQYF. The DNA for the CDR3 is TGTGCCAGCAGCTTAGGCCGCTACGAGCAGTACTTC.

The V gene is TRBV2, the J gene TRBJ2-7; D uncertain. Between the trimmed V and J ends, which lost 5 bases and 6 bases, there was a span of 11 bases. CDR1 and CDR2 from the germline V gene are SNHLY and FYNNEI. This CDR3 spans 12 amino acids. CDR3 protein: CASSWMLSEQYF. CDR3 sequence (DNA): TGTGCCAGCAGTTGGATGCTGAGCGAGCAGTACTTC.